This TCR beta chain was sequenced during a study of blood T cell repertoires in COVID-19. Study background: The cDNA or gDNA used as material had been derived from T cells, B-cell-depleted T cells, or PBMCs.

Assay: immunoSEQ multiplex PCR; the TCRdb copy retains only in-frame clones and omits some. The table has roughly 100,000 clones, around four fifths seen once; the top ten hold approximately 12%. The sequence derives from a human donor in a cohort sampled during active COVID-19. What was sequenced was peripheral blood.

CDR3 residues: CASSLVSAGTEAFF. The CDR3 DNA follows: TGTGCCAGCAGCTTGGTGTCAGCGGGCACTGAAGCTTTCTTT. The rearrangement uses TRBV5-5 and TRBJ1-1; D unclear. The CDR3 is 14 residues long. Trimming cost V 0 bases and J 4 bases, with 10 bases left between them. Germline V gene sequence: CDR1 SGHKS, CDR2 YYEKEE (reference sequence).